One sample yielded the 9 T cell receptor beta chains listed below, sequenced in a study of PD-1 blockade in classical Hodgkin lymphoma (dated by TCRdb to between 2020 and 2021). The library was built by means of the immunoSEQ multiplex PCR assay. The clones in this table, taken by TCRdb from immuneACCESS, are in-frame only. Not every clone is retained; where verified, under half of the shortfall comes from an unresolved V gene, and the cause of the rest is unknown. A total of roughly 62,000 clones appear in this sample, about 91% of them only once. Approximately 13% of the sample goes to the ten largest clones. Read against the paper, the sample's time point label means: cycle 1 day 1 (C1D1), immediately before nivolumab initiation. Every trial patient had relapsed following autologous stem cell transplantation, and prior brentuximab vedotin exposure was what differed among cohorts A, B and C. This material consisted of peripheral blood mononuclear cells (PBMCs), taken at baseline. The receptors were sampled from a human donor with classical Hodgkin lymphoma.

V gene TRBV30 combines with J gene TRBJ2-7; D unclear. CDR1 is GTSNPN, CDR2 SVGIG, per germline (reference sequence). Trimming took 3 bases from V and 6 from J, leaving 9 bases between them. CDR3 size: 11 residues. Here the CDR3 DNA reads TGTGCCTGGAGCGAGCCCGGCGAGCAGTACTTC. Protein product: CAWSEPGEQYF.

V and J are TRBV4-1 and TRBJ1-1, with D possibly being TRBD1 (6 bases). This CDR3 has 14 residues. Germline CDR1 MGHRA, CDR2 YSYEKL. The V end lost 5 bases, the J end lost 1 base, and 11 bases lay between the germline ends. The CDR3, as DNA: TGCGCCAGCAGCTTACAGGGTTGGAACACTGAAGCTTTCTTT. This translates into CASSLQGWNTEAFF.

The chain joins TRBV6-5 to TRBJ2-1; the D gene could be TRBD1 or TRBD2 (5 bases each). CDR1 and CDR2 (germline): MNHEY, SVGAGI. The CDR3 sequence is 14 residues long. Trimming removed 2 bases from V and 2 bases from J, with 7 bases in between. The CDR3 loop reads CASSYRGPYNEQFF. In nucleotides, the CDR3 is TGTGCCAGCAGTTACCGGGGACCCTACAATGAGCAGTTCTTC.

This sequence joins TRBV4-3 and TRBJ1-4; D is undetermined. The CDR3 has 17 amino acids. Germline CDR1 LGHNA, CDR2 YSLEER. Deletions cut 1 base from V and 4 bases from J, with 16 bases between. CDR3 amino acids: CASSQVFSSGYNEKLFF. DNA of the CDR3: TGCGCCAGCAGCCAAGTATTTAGCTCCGGGTATAATGAAAAACTGTTTTTT.

The V call is TRBV18, the J call TRBJ2-1; no definite D call. The ends were cut back, 0 bases at V and 8 bases at J, with 14 bases in the middle. Germline values: CDR1 KGHSH, CDR2 LQKENI. The CDR3 runs 15 residues. The CDR3, as DNA: TGTGCCAGCTCACCACCTCCTCTTCCCGGAGATGAGCAGTTCTTC. Its protein product is CASSPPPLPGDEQFF.

The sample holds one count of this clone. V gene TRBV5-6 combines with J gene TRBJ1-3; D ambiguous. Germline V CDR1 and CDR2: SGHDT, YYEEEE. The CDR3 consists of 14 residues. Trimming took 6 bases from V and 5 from J, leaving 15 bases between them. As DNA, the CDR3 is TGTGCCAGCACTGGAGGAGGGCGTAGAAACACCATATATTTT. Protein product: CASTGGGRRNTIYF.

The chain carries TRBV30 and TRBJ1-3; possible D gene TRBD1, 5 bases. Germline-derived CDR1 and CDR2 are GTSNPN and SVGIG (reference sequence). The CDR3 consists of 11 residues. Trimming removed 1 base from V and 15 bases from J, with 13 bases in between. The DNA for the CDR3 is TGTGCCTGGAGTGCTCAGGGTCCCCGATATTTT. Its protein is CAWSAQGPRYF.

This clone was counted once. The V and J genes are TRBV7-9 and TRBJ2-5; 7 nucleotides line up with TRBD2. V shed 6 bases, J shed 9 bases, and the junction held 13 bases outside the gene matches. Looked up from germline, CDR1 is SEHNR and CDR2 is FQNEAQ (reference sequence). This CDR3 region has 14 residues. DNA of the CDR3: TGTGCCAGCAGTTACCCGACTAGCCCAGTTCCCCAGTACTTC. Amino acids: CASSYPTSPVPQYF.

The J gene is TRBJ2-1, the V gene TRBV6-5, with no clear D. CDR3 length equals 15 residues. V lost 4 bases and J lost 3, with 13 bases in between. Germline CDR1 and CDR2: MNHEY and SVGAGI. In DNA form, the CDR3 reads TGTGCCAGCAGTTCCGGCGGATCGAACTACAATGAGCAGTTCTTC. This codes for CASSSGGSNYNEQFF.